This T cell receptor (beta chain) was obtained from a study of beta chain features in type 1 diabetes. Whole-study context: The patient and healthy donor groups were comparable for age, gender and cell yields.

Comment on this clone: What it binds is not known.

Sequenced material consisted of expressed TCRB transcripts (all of the isolated RNA was reverse transcribed). TCRdb keeps only in-frame clones here, not all; method: immunoSEQ multiplex PCR. This table has fewer than 350,000 clones, around a fifth appearing once. General observations from the study: Researchers caution that PCR might favor shorter templates, equally among patients and controls.

V dropped 0 bases and J dropped 5; count of bases not matched to a gene: 9. The CDR3 has 17 amino acids. The germline V gene encodes CDR1 SGHRS and CDR2 YFSETQ. Cell sorting via CD45RO/CCR7/CD25/CD127/CD95/CD27 was performed to obtain CD4+ naive, central memory, regulatory and stem cell-like memory cells. V is TRBV5-1 and J is TRBJ2-3; TRBD1 agrees at 10 bases. The sample comprised naive CD4+ T cells from blood. This receptor was taken from a woman aged 18-29 years in good health. For the CDR3, the DNA is TGCGCCAGCAGCTTGGGGCCGGGACAGGGGCGCCGAGATACGCAGTATTTT. Translating gives CASSLGPGQGRRDTQYF.